The clone carrying this T cell receptor beta chain was seen only a few times. The length of the CDR3 is 15 residues. The J segment lost 2 bases and the V segment lost 0 bases, leaving 4 bases of the junction unmatched. CDR1 and CDR2 (germline): LNHNV, YYDKDF (reference sequence). The data were obtained in a study of shared T cell receptors in the human thymus. The assay was immunoSEQ multiplex PCR, and TCRdb's table has in-frame clones only and misses some. The repertoire holds hundreds of thousands of clones, with around 78% as singletons. The same sample was also used in a study of human thymus T cells. That paper adds: The source of the thymus tissue was resections taken during corrective heart surgery. Usage of V and J genes appeared biased in thymic and blood repertoires.

Sequencing input: thymocytes. V usage is TRBV15 and J usage is TRBJ2-7; 7 bases are shared with TRBD1. This TCR came from a boy under two years old with a congenital heart defect. The CDR3 protein is CATSRDKGQTYEQYF. In DNA, the CDR3 is TGTGCCACCAGCAGAGACAAGGGACAGACCTACGAGCAGTACTTC.